This is a list of T cell receptor beta chains from one sample in a study of OX40 agonist ivuxolimab in advanced cancers. The assay was immunoSEQ multiplex PCR, and TCRdb's table has in-frame clones only and misses some. The sample holds 50,000 to 65,000 clones; 80% to 90% are singletons and the top ten take under 3.5%. Sequenced here: CD4+ or CD8+ T cells sorted from blood, sampled in a trial of the OX40 agonist ivuxolimab. These TCRs come from an adult with an advanced solid tumor such as melanoma, head and neck, liver or kidney cancer. Both conserved end residues are part of each CDR3. A D gene is named only where the DNA matches it firmly. Not all rows give a size; the values are once, few, many and, for expanded clones, a class.

.	.	TRBV7-8	TRBJ2-2	16	TGTGCCAGCAGCTTAGTTGCGGGGAGGAGGACCGGGGAGCTGTTTTTT	CASSLVAGRRTGELFF
.	.	TRBV19	TRBJ1-2	12	TGTGCCAGTAGTATTGCCCTCTATGGCTACACCTTC	CASSIALYGYTF
.	.	TRBV27	TRBJ2-3	16	TGTGCCAGCAGTTTATACACAGCTTTAGGCACAGATACGCAGTATTTT	CASSLYTALGTDTQYF
TRBD1	.	TRBV18	TRBJ2-2	15	TGTGCCAGCTCAGCCGGGACAGGGAACACCGGGGAGCTGTTTTTT	CASSAGTGNTGELFF
.	.	TRBV2	TRBJ1-2	15	TGTGCCAGCAGTGAAAACGCTGGAGCGCGGGGAGGCCACACCTTC	CASSENAGARGGHTF
.	.	TRBV7-8	TRBJ1-1	14	TGTGCCAGCAGCTTACCGGACGGGAGCACTGAAGCTTTCTTT	CASSLPDGSTEAFF
.	few	TRBV6-1	TRBJ1-1	12	TGTGCCAGCAGTGACCCCACCACTGAAGCTTTCTTT	CASSDPTTEAFF
.	.	TRBV6-5	TRBJ2-7	12	TGTGCCAGCAGAGACAGTACCTACGAGCAGTACTTC	CASRDSTYEQYF
.	few	TRBV6-1	TRBJ1-2	13	TGTGCCAGCAGAGTAGACGGCAACTATGGCTACACCTTC	CASRVDGNYGYTF
TRBD2	.	TRBV9	TRBJ2-3	14	TGTGCCAGCAGCGCCGGACTAGTGGCAGATACGCAGTATTTT	CASSAGLVADTQYF
.	.	TRBV6-6	TRBJ2-7	11	TGTGCCAGCAGCCACAGCGGCGAGCAGTACTTC	CASSHSGEQYF
.	.	TRBV30	TRBJ2-3	15	TGTGCCTGGAGTGTCCGACACAACTTGGGAAATACGCAGTATTTT	CAWSVRHNLGNTQYF
.	.	TRBV6-6	TRBJ1-5	14	TGTGCCAGCAGTTCACAGGGACCCTATCAGCCCCAGCATTTT	CASSSQGPYQPQHF
TRBD2	.	TRBV7-8	TRBJ2-1	18	TGTGCCAGCAGCTTCCCCCGCGGTGCGGGAGGCACCTACAATGAGCAGTTCTTC	CASSFPRGAGGTYNEQFF
.	.	TRBV6-6	TRBJ1-5	12	TGTGCCAGCAGATCGCAGGGGCAGCCCCAGCATTTT	CASRSQGQPQHF
.	.	TRBV5-1	TRBJ2-2	15	TGCGCCAGCAGCTTGGGGGAGGCGAGCACCGGGGAGCTGTTTTTT	CASSLGEASTGELFF
TRBD1	few	TRBV19	TRBJ1-2	14	TGTGCCAGTAGTAATCAGGGGGCAGTCTATGGCTACACCTTC	CASSNQGAVYGYTF
.	.	TRBV6-5	TRBJ1-1	13	TGTGCCAGCAGTTACGTGGGGGGAGTCGAAGCTTTCTTT	CASSYVGGVEAFF
TRBD1	.	TRBV5-1	TRBJ2-6	16	TGCGCCAGCAGCTCAGACAGGGGAGATGGGGCCAACGTCCTGACTTTC	CASSSDRGDGANVLTF
.	once	TRBV5-1	TRBJ2-1	13	TGCGCCAGCAGCCTGGATCATCGCCGTGAGCAGTTCTTC	CASSLDHRREQFF
.	once	TRBV19	TRBJ1-5	13	TGTGCCAGTAGTGAGGGGCATATGCAGCCCCAGCATTTT	CASSEGHMQPQHF
.	.	TRBV11-2	TRBJ1-1	12	TGTGCCAGCAGCTTGGGGTGGACTGAAGCTTTCTTT	CASSLGWTEAFF
TRBD1	few	TRBV5-4	TRBJ1-2	13	TGTGCCAGCAGCCAGGACAGGAACTATGGCTACACCTTC	CASSQDRNYGYTF
.	.	TRBV4-1	TRBJ1-2	13	TGCGCCAGCAGCCAAGTCGGGGGGTATGGCTACACCTTC	CASSQVGGYGYTF
TRBD1	few	TRBV11-2	TRBJ1-1	15	TGTGCCAGCAGCGCAACGGACAGGGTTGGGACTGAAGCTTTCTTT	CASSATDRVGTEAFF
.	.	TRBV28	TRBJ2-7	14	TGTGCCAGCAAAAAGTCGGGAGTGGGCTACGAGCAGTACTTC	CASKKSGVGYEQYF
TRBD2	.	TRBV5-1	TRBJ2-5	17	TGCGCCAGCAGCTCTGGACTAGCGGGAGGATTTCAAGAGACCCAGTACTTC	CASSSGLAGGFQETQYF
.	few	TRBV18	TRBJ2-1	13	TGTGCCAGCTCACCACCAGGGGATAATGAGCAGTTCTTC	CASSPPGDNEQFF
.	.	TRBV6-1	TRBJ2-5	16	TGTGCCAGCAGTGAAATGTTAGGGGAAGTCGGAGAGACCCAGTACTTC	CASSEMLGEVGETQYF
.	.	TRBV19	TRBJ2-7	15	TGTGCCAGTAGTATAGCCGAGCGGAGCTCCTACGAGCAGTACTTC	CASSIAERSSYEQYF
.	once	TRBV11-3	TRBJ2-5	13	TGTGCCAGCAGCTTGCATCAGGATGGGACCCAGTACTTC	CASSLHQDGTQYF
.	.	TRBV30	TRBJ1-5	14	TGTGCCTGGACTCGAAGGAATAGCAATCAGCCCCAGCATTTT	CAWTRRNSNQPQHF
TRBD2	.	TRBV9	TRBJ2-5	15	TGTGCCAGCAGCGTAGTAGCCGGGGGGGAACAGACCCAGTACTTC	CASSVVAGGEQTQYF
.	.	TRBV7-9	TRBJ2-3	11	TGTGCCAGCAGCTTAACCGATACGCAGTATTTT	CASSLTDTQYF
.	.	TRBV20-1	TRBJ1-4	11	TGCAGTGCTAACTCCAGGGAAAAACTGTTTTTT	CSANSREKLFF
.	.	TRBV5-1	TRBJ2-5	15	TGCGCCAGCAGCTCGCAGGATAAGGGAGGAGAGACCCAGTACTTC	CASSSQDKGGETQYF
TRBD1	.	TRBV4-2	TRBJ2-5	16	TGTGCCAGCAGCCAAGATCCCCGACAGGGTAAGGAGACCCAGTACTTC	CASSQDPRQGKETQYF
.	.	TRBV9	TRBJ1-2	17	TGTGCCAGCAGCGCACCGGAGGGACCGAACGAAGTCTATGGCTACACCTTC	CASSAPEGPNEVYGYTF
.	.	TRBV28	TRBJ2-1	14	TGTGCCAGCAGTTTCGAAGTAGCTTCGAGTGAGCAGTTCTTC	CASSFEVASSEQFF
TRBD2	.	TRBV29-1	TRBJ2-7	13	TGCAGCGCTGCTAGCGGTTTCTCCTACGAGCAGTACTTC	CSAASGFSYEQYF
TRBD1	.	TRBV5-4	TRBJ2-2	15	TGTGCCAGCAGCTTCGGAGGACAGGGTTCCGGGGAGCTGTTTTTT	CASSFGGQGSGELFF
TRBD1	.	TRBV11-2	TRBJ1-1	14	TGTGCCAGCAGCCGACGACAGGGGCAACCTGAAGCTTTCTTT	CASSRRQGQPEAFF
.	.	TRBV5-1	TRBJ1-1	14	TGCGCCAGCAGCCCTTCGGACGGGAACACTGAAGCTTTCTTT	CASSPSDGNTEAFF
.	.	TRBV28	TRBJ2-7	13	TGTGCCAGCAGCGTAAGCCAGACCTACGAGCAGTACTTC	CASSVSQTYEQYF
.	.	TRBV6-1	TRBJ1-5	17	TGTGCCAGCAGTGAGGGTAAAAGGGCCGTAAGCAATCAGCCCCAGCATTTT	CASSEGKRAVSNQPQHF
.	few	TRBV28	TRBJ2-5	16	TGTGCCAGCAGTTCAACGGGAGTGGGTTCTGGTGAGACCCAGTACTTC	CASSSTGVGSGETQYF
.	.	TRBV4-3	TRBJ1-3	15	TGCGCCAGCAGCATAACAGGGAACTCTGGAAACACCATATATTTT	CASSITGNSGNTIYF